A single sample gave rise to the 22 T cell receptor beta chains below, sequenced in a study of T cells in women clearing cervical HPV infection. Data came from immunoSEQ multiplex PCR; TCRdb stores just in-frame clones and leaves some out. This listing includes 30,000 to 40,000 clones. The sequenced sample consisted of blood buffy coat. The receptor set was obtained from a woman aged 18-70 years with a cervical HPV16 infection that either progressed to CIN3+ or cleared (not recorded which).

Incomplete CDR3 DNA: TGCGCCAGCAGCTGGGCGGGGGCAGATGAAAAA. It specifies CASSWAGADEK. The CDR3, in full, reads CASSWAGADEKLFF. The J gene is TRBJ1-4, the V gene TRBV5-1, with a weak D call TRBD1 (6 bases). The sequenced fragment ends 3 residues before the CDR3 boundary, so the rest is inferred from the germline J gene. The germline V and J ends were trimmed by 3 bases and 6 bases, with 12 bases remaining between them. Germline CDR1 SGHRS, CDR2 YFSETQ. CDR3 size: 14 residues.

On this clone itself: Read data end 3 residues before the CDR3 end; the end is taken from the germline J gene. V is TRBV30 and J is TRBJ1-6, with D possibly being TRBD1 (5 bases). The germline CDR1 and CDR2 sequences are GTSNPN and SVGIG (reference sequence). The CDR3 is 13 residues long. Partial CDR3 DNA: TGTGCCTGGAGTCCCCTGGAGGGGATTCCC. Translated, it gives CAWSPLEGIP. The entire CDR3 protein reads CAWSPLEGIPLHF.

In regard to this clone: The read gets to within 3 residues of the CDR3 end, and the germline J gene fills in the rest. The chain joins TRBV11-2 to TRBJ2-3, with D possibly TRBD2 on 6 matching bases. Per germline, CDR1 SGHAT and CDR2 FQNNGV. Trimming took 1 base from V and 2 from J, leaving 10 bases between them. The CDR3 extends over 15 amino acids. The CDR3 sequence is CASSLGLRDTDTQYF. Incomplete CDR3 DNA: TGTGCCAGCAGCTTAGGTTTGCGGGACACAGATACG.

To note about this clone: The read ends 3 residues early relative to the CDR3; the germline J gene fills the gap. V gene TRBV7-2 combines with J gene TRBJ2-1, with a possible D match to TRBD1 (5 bases). Germline lookup yields CDR1 SGHTA and CDR2 FQGNSA. The CDR3 covers 14 residues. Trimming left V 3 bases short and J 9 bases short, with 15 bases between. Partial CDR3 DNA: TGTGCCAGCAGCTTCAGGAGACAGAACCGTGAG. Translation gives CASSFRRQNRE. The full CDR3 protein reads CASSFRRQNREQFF.

As for this clone: The sequence runs out 3 residues before the end of the CDR3; the remainder is reconstructed from the germline J gene. This rearrangement joins TRBV19 to TRBJ1-4, with D maybe TRBD1 (5 bases). CDR1 is LNHDA, CDR2 SQIVND, per germline (reference sequence). The CDR3 has 14 amino acids. CDR3 sequence: CASSIGSGANVLFF. The part of the CDR3 DNA that was read is TGTGCCAGTAGTATAGGATCTGGGGCCAACGTA.

Points on this clone: The read halts 3 residues ahead of the CDR3 end, with the missing end drawn from the germline J gene. The chain recombines TRBV12-3 or TRBV12-4 with TRBJ2-7; a weak D match, TRBD2 (5 bases). This CDR3 comprises 12 residues. V lost 8 bases and J 6 bases, leaving 14 bases between the germline ends. The DNA read from the CDR3 is TGTGCCAGCCAGCGGATCCGATCCGAG. This gives the protein CASQRIRSE. The full CDR3 protein is CASQRIRSEQYF.

With regard to this clone: The read terminates 3 residues before the CDR3 end, so the remaining end is supplied by the germline J gene. J is TRBJ2-5 and V is TRBV20-1, with 7 bases matching TRBD1. The CDR3 length is 15 residues. Losses at the gene ends were 3 bases for V and 5 bases for J; bases not matched to a gene: 12. Germline assignment: CDR1 DFQATT and CDR2 SNEGSKA (reference sequence). The CDR3 DNA, read in part, is TGCAGTGCTAGGGAACAGGGGCGGCTCTGGGAGACC. It specifies CSAREQGRLWET. The whole CDR3 region reads CSAREQGRLWETQYF.

Turning to this clone: The read terminates 3 residues ahead of where the CDR3 ends, so the germline J gene completes it. This chain uses TRBV20-1 with TRBJ1-2; 8 nucleotides agree with TRBD1. Trimming removed 5 bases from V and 6 bases from J; junction bases left unmatched: 8. Germline CDR1 reads DFQATT; CDR2 reads SNEGSKA (reference sequence). The CDR3 runs 13 residues. The CDR3 bases that were read are TGCAGTGCTCGTCAGGGGGCTCAAGATGGC. Translating gives CSARQGAQDG. The whole CDR3 sequence is CSARQGAQDGYTF.

As concerns this clone: The read halts 3 residues ahead of the CDR3 end, with the missing end drawn from the germline J gene. The chain combines TRBV25-1 with TRBJ2-7; 9 bases map to TRBD2. The CDR3 is made up of 14 amino acids. Germline V lookup: CDR1 MGHDK, CDR2 SYGVNS. Losses at the gene ends were 5 bases for V and 4 bases for J; bases not matched to a gene: 6. The CDR3 is CASSNSGSIYEQYF. CDR3 DNA (partial): TGTGCCAGCAGTAATAGCGGGAGTATTTACGAG.

Points on this clone: The read stops 3 residues short of the end of the CDR3; the missing end is completed from the germline J gene. The chain links TRBV18 to TRBJ1-2; weak D call: TRBD1 (5 bases). The V end was cut by 3 bases, the J end by 7 bases, with 12 bases between. CDR1 KGHSH and CDR2 LQKENI come from the germline V gene. The CDR3 length is 13 residues. The CDR3 here is CASSPQGGSGYTF. The DNA read from the CDR3 is TGTGCCAGCTCACCTCAGGGTGGAAGTGGC.

Turning to this clone: The sequenced fragment ends 3 residues before the CDR3 boundary, so the rest is inferred from the germline J gene. V and J are TRBV2 and TRBJ2-3, with D possibly TRBD2 on 6 matching bases. Germline V gene lookup returns CDR1 SNHLY and CDR2 FYNNEI. This CDR3 has 14 amino acids. Trimming took 8 bases from V and 1 from J, leaving 13 bases between them. The covered CDR3 bases are TGTGCCAGCCCAGCATCGGGGGGCACAGATACG. Translating it yields CASPASGGTDT. The full CDR3 reads CASPASGGTDTQYF.

Notes on this clone: The CDR3 end is not reached by the read, which stops 3 residues before it; the germline J gene fills it in. J is TRBJ1-4 and V is TRBV2, with D uncertain. Trimming took 2 bases from V and 10 from J, leaving 14 bases between them. The CDR3 loop spans 14 amino acids. Germline V gives CDR1 SNHLY, CDR2 FYNNEI. CDR3 amino acids: CASSEIPGFAKLFF. The part of the CDR3 DNA that was read is TGTGCCAGCAGTGAAATTCCCGGGTTCGCAAAA. The full variable domain, completed using reference TRBV2 and TRBJ1-4, is EPEVTQTPSHQVTQMGQEVILRCVPISNHLYFYWYRQILGQKVEFLVSFYNNEISEKSEIFDDQFSVERPDGSNFTLKIRSTKLEDSAMYFCASSEIPGFAKLFFGSGTQLSVL.

Notes on this clone: Read data end 3 residues before the CDR3 end; the end is taken from the germline J gene. This chain connects TRBV2 to TRBJ1-6; D ambiguous. There are 13 residues in the CDR3. The germline gives CDR1 SNHLY, CDR2 FYNNEI. V lost 9 bases and J lost 9, with 15 bases in between. The covered CDR3 bases are TGTGCCAGTTCCTTAGGGCCGATTTCACCC. It specifies CASSLGPISP. The entire CDR3 protein is CASSLGPISPLHF. Complete variable domain (other parts from reference TRBV2 and TRBJ1-6): EPEVTQTPSHQVTQMGQEVILRCVPISNHLYFYWYRQILGQKVEFLVSFYNNEISEKSEIFDDQFSVERPDGSNFTLKIRSTKLEDSAMYFCASSLGPISPLHFGNGTRLTVT.

The CDR3 spells CASSPGLAGEETQYF. The DNA read from the CDR3 is TGTGCCAGCTCCCCCGGACTAGCGGGAGAAGAGACG. V is TRBV18 and J is TRBJ2-3; 13 nucleotides agree with TRBD2. Coverage ceases 3 residues before the CDR3 finishes, and the germline J gene fills in the end. Germline V gene data show CDR1 as KGHSH and CDR2 as LQKENI. The CDR3 length is 15 residues.

The CDR3 protein is CASTSSRRDTTDTQYF. The covered CDR3 bases are TGTGCCAGTACGTCCAGCCGAAGGGACACCACAGATACG. The J gene is TRBJ2-3, the V gene TRBV19, with TRBD1 as a possible D gene (6 bases). The read finishes 3 residues shy of the CDR3 end, and the germline J gene is used to complete it. Germline V gives CDR1 LNHDA, CDR2 SQIVND (reference sequence). The length of the CDR3 is 16 residues. V was clipped by 7 bases and J by 2 bases, with 19 bases between them.

Note on this clone: Sequencing ends 3 residues short of the CDR3 end; the germline J gene provides the rest. The J gene is TRBJ2-5, the V gene TRBV7-2; maybe TRBD1 (5 bases). V was clipped by 6 bases and J by 5 bases, with 16 bases between them. Germline assignment: CDR1 SGHTA and CDR2 FQGNSA. This CDR3 region has 14 residues. CDR3 DNA (partial): TGTGCCAGCAGACCTAGGGGCTATGAGGAGACC. Protein sequence: CASRPRGYEET. The whole CDR3 reads CASRPRGYEETQYF.

To note about this clone: The DNA ends 3 residues before the CDR3 does, and the rest of the CDR3 is filled in from the germline J gene. This chain uses TRBV6-2 or TRBV6-3 with TRBJ1-2; TRBD1 aligns across 10 bases. This CDR3 contains 16 residues. Germline CDR1 and CDR2: MNHEY and SVGEGT. Trimming at V came to 0 bases and at J to 3 bases, leaving 4 bases not matched to a gene. CDR3 region: CASSYSRDRGDYGYTF. The CDR3 DNA, read in part, is TGTGCCAGCAGTTACTCTCGGGACAGGGGAGACTATGGC.

A remark on this clone: The read stops 3 residues short of the end of the CDR3; the missing end is completed from the germline J gene. The chain has TRBV30 and TRBJ2-7; D not certain. Per germline, CDR1 GTSNPN and CDR2 SVGIG (reference sequence). The CDR3 consists of 11 residues. V dropped 6 bases and J dropped 0 bases, with 6 bases sitting between them. The CDR3 protein is CACTDSYEQYF. The DNA read from the CDR3 is TGTGCCTGCACAGACTCCTACGAG. Full variable domain (rest looked up from reference TRBV30 and TRBJ2-7): SQTIHQWPATLVQPVGSPLSLECTVEGTSNPNLYWYRQAAGRGLQLLFYSVGIGQISSEVPQNLSASRPQDRQFILSSKKLLLSDSGFYLCACTDSYEQYFGPGTRLTVT.

Comment on this clone: The read ends 3 residues early relative to the CDR3; the germline J gene fills the gap. The chain carries TRBV7-9 and TRBJ2-3, with D uncertain. The germline V gene has CDR1 SEHNR and CDR2 FQNEAQ (reference sequence). The CDR3 is 12 amino acids. The germline V and J ends were trimmed by 5 bases and 8 bases, with 11 bases remaining between them. The CDR3 loop reads CASSPRQSTQYF. The DNA read from the CDR3 is TGTGCCAGCAGCCCCCGCCAGAGTACG.

Turning to this clone: Sequencing ends 3 residues short of the CDR3 end; the germline J gene provides the rest. This chain connects TRBV11-2 to TRBJ2-1, with D possibly being TRBD1 (6 bases). The CDR3 is 14 residues long. Germline values: CDR1 SGHAT, CDR2 FQNNGV. V dropped 3 bases and J dropped 9 bases, with 15 bases sitting between them. The CDR3 DNA, read in part, is TGTGCCAGCAGCTTCCTCTCAGGGGAATCTGAG. Translated, it gives CASSFLSGESE. The full CDR3 protein reads CASSFLSGESEQFF.

Remarks on this clone: The CDR3 end lies 3 residues beyond the end of the read and is filled in from the germline J gene. The chain couples TRBV30 to TRBJ1-6; no firm D call. The V gene lost 2 bases and the J gene lost 7 bases, with 6 bases spanning the gap. The CDR3 totals 12 residues. Looked up from germline, CDR1 is GTSNPN and CDR2 is SVGIG (reference sequence). CDR3 region: CAWSYQNSPLHF. CDR3 bases read: TGTGCCTGGAGTTACCAGAATTCACCC.

The CDR3: CASTRTSGLYQETQYF. Partial CDR3 DNA: TGTGCCAGCACCCGGACTAGCGGACTGTACCAAGAGACC. The chain recombines TRBV2 with TRBJ2-5, with 10 positions matching TRBD2. The CDR3 end is not reached by the read, which stops 3 residues before it; the germline J gene fills it in. The junction had 8 bases not matched to a gene; V was cut back by 7 bases and J by 0 bases. CDR1 SNHLY and CDR2 FYNNEI come from the germline V gene. CDR3 length equals 16 residues.